This entry lists 5 T cell receptor beta chains sequenced from one sample in a study of cytomegalovirus exposure and HLA in healthy donors. The method was immunoSEQ multiplex PCR; TCRdb's version includes in-frame clones alone and lacks a portion of them. The data contain more than 85,000 clones, over 85% of them singletons. The sequencing sample was made of PBMCs. The receptor source for this set is a woman aged 18-29 years in good health and CMV-seronegative.

J is TRBJ2-5 and V is TRBV2; the D gene is possibly TRBD2 (6 bases). The CDR3 consists of 17 residues. Germline loops: CDR1 SNHLY, CDR2 FYNNEI. The ends were cut back, 2 bases at V and 2 bases at J, with 18 bases in the middle. CDR3 protein: CASSENPYGGRQETQYF. As DNA, the CDR3 is TGTGCCAGCAGTGAAAACCCCTATGGGGGGAGGCAAGAGACCCAGTACTTC. Combining the CDR3 with reference TRBV2 and TRBJ2-5 gives the whole variable domain EPEVTQTPSHQVTQMGQEVILRCVPISNHLYFYWYRQILGQKVEFLVSFYNNEISEKSEIFDDQFSVERPDGSNFTLKIRSTKLEDSAMYFCASSENPYGGRQETQYFGPGTRLLVL.

The J gene is TRBJ2-1, the V gene TRBV2; D uncertain. This CDR3 is 10 amino acids long. Trimming left V 6 bases short and J 10 bases short, with 7 bases between. Germline V gene lookup returns CDR1 SNHLY and CDR2 FYNNEI. CDR3 nucleotides: TGTGCCAGCAGGTATGAGGAGCAGTTCTTC. Translated: CASRYEEQFF. Supplemented by reference TRBV2 and TRBJ2-1, the full variable domain reads EPEVTQTPSHQVTQMGQEVILRCVPISNHLYFYWYRQILGQKVEFLVSFYNNEISEKSEIFDDQFSVERPDGSNFTLKIRSTKLEDSAMYFCASRYEEQFFGPGTRLTVL.

The chain employs TRBV5-8 and TRBJ1-1; D might be TRBD1 (5 bases). Per the germline V gene, CDR1 is SGHTS and CDR2 is YDEGEE. V lost 4 bases to trimming and J lost 2 bases, with 12 bases between them. The CDR3 length is 14 residues. For the CDR3, the DNA is TGTGCCAGCAGCATGGGCAGGGCTAACACTGAAGCTTTCTTT. It translates to CASSMGRANTEAFF.

This chain uses TRBV5-1 with TRBJ2-5; 7 positions match TRBD2. Unmatched junction bases numbered 11, after V lost 4 bases and J lost 5 bases. Per germline, CDR1 SGHRS and CDR2 YFSETQ. The CDR3 length is 15 residues. The DNA of the CDR3 is TGCGCCAGCAGCCTATGGGACTCAGCGGGGGAGACCCAGTACTTC. This sequence encodes CASSLWDSAGETQYF.

The J gene is TRBJ2-7, the V gene TRBV29-1; 10 nucleotides align to TRBD1. Trimming took 8 bases from V and 5 from J; bases not matched to a gene: 9. In germline, CDR1 is SQVTM, CDR2 ANQGSEA. The CDR3 length is 13 residues. The DNA for the CDR3 is TGCAGCTTTGCCGGGACAGGGGTCCACGAGCAGTACTTC. Translating it yields CSFAGTGVHEQYF.